These 26 T cell receptor beta chains were all obtained from the same sample, sequenced in a study of blood T cell repertoires in COVID-19. Profiled with immunoSEQ multiplex PCR; TCRdb holds only in-frame clones, not every one. The sample has nearly 35,000 clones, over 75% seen once; the top ten hold 40% to 50%. Specimen: peripheral blood. These TCRs come from a human donor in a cohort sampled during active COVID-19.

J is TRBJ2-1 and V is TRBV5-1; D might be TRBD2 (5 bases). CDR1 SGHRS and CDR2 YFSETQ come from the germline V gene. The CDR3 covers 14 residues. V was trimmed by 3 bases and J by 8 bases, leaving 15 bases between them. The DNA for the CDR3 is TGCGCCAGCAGCTCCCCGCCGAGGCGGGATGAGCAGTTCTTC. Its protein is CASSSPPRRDEQFF.

J is TRBJ2-5 and V is TRBV29-1, with 13 bases fitting TRBD2. This CDR3 is 19 amino acids long. V dropped 3 bases and J dropped 2; count of bases not matched to a gene: 15. Germline values: CDR1 SQVTM, CDR2 ANQGSEA. This CDR3 reads CSVERGSFGLAGDQETQYF. The CDR3 region has the DNA TGCAGCGTTGAGAGGGGCTCCTTTGGACTAGCGGGGGATCAAGAGACCCAGTACTTC.

This chain connects TRBV7-9 to TRBJ1-5; D is undetermined. The CDR3 covers 14 residues. Germline V gene data show CDR1 as SEHNR and CDR2 as FQNEAQ (reference sequence). V was cut by 5 bases and J by 3 bases, with 11 bases left in between. This chain's CDR3 is CASSLPGLNQPQHF. CDR3 nucleotide sequence: TGTGCCAGCAGCCTACCGGGTCTCAATCAGCCCCAGCATTTT.

The chain couples TRBV9 to TRBJ1-4, with D possibly matching TRBD1 (5 bases). The CDR3 sequence is 15 residues long. Germline V gene lookup returns CDR1 SGDLS and CDR2 YYNGEE. Trimming took 0 bases from V and 5 from J, leaving 11 bases between them. The CDR3: CASSVAGGGNEKLFF. The CDR3 DNA reads as TGTGCCAGCAGCGTAGCGGGGGGTGGGAATGAAAAACTGTTTTTT.

The chain recombines TRBV24-1 with TRBJ2-5; D is perhaps TRBD2 (5 bases). Germline V lookup: CDR1 KGHDR, CDR2 SFDVKD. Trimming took off 9 bases at V and 6 bases at J, with 19 bases between the two ends. This CDR3 has 14 amino acids. CDR3 nucleotide sequence: TGTGCCACCGGTGCAGGTGTCACGGGGAAGACCCAGTACTTC. Protein sequence: CATGAGVTGKTQYF.

The genes are TRBV4-1 and TRBJ1-5; 7 positions match TRBD1. Germline loops: CDR1 MGHRA, CDR2 YSYEKL. The V and J ends lost 0 bases and 4 bases, in that order; junction bases with no gene match: 6. The CDR3 extends over 16 amino acids. Here the CDR3 reads CASSQDPGTDNQPQHF. In DNA, the CDR3 is TGCGCCAGCAGCCAAGACCCCGGGACAGATAATCAGCCCCAGCATTTT.

V is TRBV4-3 and J is TRBJ2-7, with 8 positions matching TRBD1. The CDR3 has 14 residues. The ends lost 0 bases at V and 4 bases at J; junction bases unmatched: 2. Germline CDR1 is LGHNA and CDR2 is YSLEER. The CDR3 here is CASSQETGEYEQYF. CDR3 DNA sequence: TGCGCCAGCAGCCAAGAGACAGGGGAATACGAGCAGTACTTC.

The CDR3 bases are TGTGCCAGCAGTGAAGATGAGAGCTCCTATAATTCACCCCTCCACTTT. Translated: CASSEDESSYNSPLHF. The rearrangement links TRBV6-1 to TRBJ1-6; no clear D gene. Germline V gene lookup returns CDR1 MNHNS and CDR2 SASEGT. Deletions cut 1 base from V and 0 bases from J, with 7 bases between. This CDR3 has 16 amino acids.

The V call is TRBV28, the J call TRBJ2-7, with D possibly TRBD1 on 6 matching bases. The CDR3 consists of 14 residues. V lost 6 bases and J lost 4, with 16 bases in between. The germline CDR1 and CDR2 sequences are MDHEN and SYDVKM. The CDR3 reads CASRTTGIAYEQYF. CDR3 DNA: TGTGCCAGCAGGACAACAGGGATAGCTTACGAGCAGTACTTC.

The chain combines TRBV10-3 with TRBJ1-3, with D tentatively TRBD1 (5 bases). V was clipped by 0 bases and J by 3 bases, with 9 bases between them. Germline lookup yields CDR1 ENHRY and CDR2 SYGVKD. This CDR3 spans 15 amino acids. The CDR3 region has the DNA TGTGCCATCAGTGAGTCTGCAGGGATTGGAAACACCATATATTTT. Translating it yields CAISESAGIGNTIYF.

V gene TRBV7-9 combines with J gene TRBJ2-6; no definite D call. Trimming pared 5 bases from V and 4 bases from J, leaving 9 bases between. Germline CDR1 reads SEHNR; CDR2 reads FQNEAQ (reference sequence). The CDR3 contains 14 residues. The CDR3 DNA is TGTGCCAGCAGCCCTAGTTTCGGGGCCAACGTCCTGACTTTC. Translating it yields CASSPSFGANVLTF.

This chain joins TRBV18 and TRBJ2-3, with 10 bases that match TRBD2. This CDR3 comprises 18 residues. The V segment lost 2 bases and the J segment 1 base; nucleotides outside the gene matches: 9. In germline, CDR1 is KGHSH, CDR2 LQKENI. The CDR3: CASSPSQRGGGGTDTQYF. DNA of the CDR3: TGTGCCAGCTCACCATCCCAGCGGGGGGGCGGGGGCACAGATACGCAGTATTTT.

The chain carries TRBV6-6 and TRBJ2-1; 7 bases align to TRBD1. There are 13 residues in the CDR3. J gave up 5 bases and V 7 bases, and 5 bases lay outside the gene matches. Germline V gene sequence: CDR1 MNHNY, CDR2 SVGAGI (reference sequence). The CDR3 DNA follows: TGTGCCAGCACTGACAGGGCTCACAATGAGCAGTTCTTC. Amino acids: CASTDRAHNEQFF.

The chain is built from TRBV18 and TRBJ2-5; no clear D. The CDR3 spans 11 residues. Germline loops: CDR1 KGHSH, CDR2 LQKENI. V was trimmed by 5 bases and J by 5 bases, leaving 6 bases between them. The CDR3 DNA follows: TGTGCCAGCTCATTCTCGGAGACCCAGTACTTC. It specifies CASSFSETQYF.

The V gene is TRBV9, the J gene TRBJ2-1; TRBD2 matches 9 bases. The germline V gene encodes CDR1 SGDLS and CDR2 YYNGEE. J lost 2 bases, V lost 4 bases, and 7 bases had no gene match. The CDR3 totals 16 residues. The CDR3 DNA follows: TGTGCCAGCAGCACACAAGCGGGGGGACCCTACAATGAGCAGTTCTTC. This codes for CASSTQAGGPYNEQFF.

The chain carries TRBV7-3 and TRBJ2-2; D perhaps matches TRBD1 (6 bases). The V end lost 4 bases, the J end lost 1 base, and 7 bases lay between the germline ends. This CDR3 has 14 residues. Germline V gene data show CDR1 as SGHTA and CDR2 as FQGTGA. CDR3 protein: CASSSGQNTGELFF. Here the CDR3 DNA reads TGTGCCAGCAGCTCGGGACAGAACACCGGGGAGCTGTTTTTT.

The V gene is TRBV12-3 or TRBV12-4, the J gene TRBJ1-2, with D possibly matching TRBD1 (5 bases). Trimming stripped 1 base from V and 4 bases from J, with 7 bases between. The CDR3 consists of 13 residues. The CDR3 is CASSLGGGYGYTF. The CDR3 DNA reads as TGTGCCAGCAGTTTAGGGGGGGGCTATGGCTACACCTTC.

The chain recombines TRBV10-3 with TRBJ1-3, with unresolved D. Trimming removed 0 bases at V and 3 bases at J, with 6 bases between. This CDR3 is 14 amino acids long. Per germline, CDR1 ENHRY and CDR2 SYGVKD. CDR3 DNA sequence: TGTGCCATCAGTGAGTCGTTCCTTGGAAACACCATATATTTT. Protein product: CAISESFLGNTIYF.

The chain carries TRBV3-1 (or the pseudogene TRBV3-2) and TRBJ2-3, with 9 bases aligning to TRBD2. Looked up from germline, CDR1 is LGHDT and CDR2 is YNNKEL (reference sequence). CDR3 length: 17 residues. The V gene end was trimmed by 2 bases and the J gene end by 1 base; junction bases not matched to a gene: 7. CDR3 nucleotides: TGTGCCAGCAGCCAAAAGGGGACTAGCCTAGGCACAGATACGCAGTATTTT. As protein: CASSQKGTSLGTDTQYF.

The CDR3 region has the DNA TGCAGCGTTGCAGGGGGCGATGAAAAACTGTTTTTT. It codes for CSVAGGDEKLFF. V is TRBV29-1 and J is TRBJ1-4; 8 bases are shared with TRBD1. Germline V gene sequence: CDR1 SQVTM, CDR2 ANQGSEA. J was trimmed by 6 bases and V by 4 bases; bases with no gene match: 1. The CDR3 is 12 residues long.

The chain joins TRBV18 to TRBJ2-7, with 15 bases fitting TRBD2. Germline trimming cut 3 bases from V and 4 bases from J; bases unmatched to any gene: 4. The CDR3 has 16 residues. Germline values: CDR1 KGHSH, CDR2 LQKENI. CDR3 residues: CASSPRGLAGGYEQYF. CDR3 nucleotide sequence: TGTGCCAGCTCACCTCGGGGACTAGCGGGGGGTTACGAGCAGTACTTC.

In this sample, this clone turned up a few times. This chain links TRBV7-8 with TRBJ2-7; 7 bases line up with TRBD1. Germline V lookup: CDR1 SGHVS, CDR2 FQNEAQ. The length of the CDR3 is 15 residues. V dropped 1 base and J dropped 3; count of bases not matched to a gene: 6. The chain's CDR3 is CASSLGGTADYEQYF. As DNA, the CDR3 is TGTGCCAGCAGCTTAGGGGGGACAGCCGACTACGAGCAGTACTTC.

The chain uses TRBV15 and TRBJ1-2; D gene unclear. With 2 bases removed from V and 6 bases from J, the gap between germline ends came to 10 bases. CDR3 length: 13 residues. Per germline, CDR1 LNHNV and CDR2 YYDKDF (reference sequence). The DNA for the CDR3 is TGTGCCACCAGCAGATATGTCAGCGATGGCTACACCTTC. Translating it yields CATSRYVSDGYTF.

CDR3: CASRSSGGDEQYF. As DNA, the CDR3 is TGTGCCAGCAGATCGAGCGGGGGCGACGAGCAGTACTTC. The chain combines TRBV12-3 or TRBV12-4 with TRBJ2-7; TRBD2 agrees at 8 bases. J gave up 5 bases and V 6 bases, and 6 bases lay outside the gene matches. The CDR3 contains 13 residues.

The rearrangement joins TRBV10-3 to TRBJ1-3; the D gene is possibly TRBD1 (6 bases). The germline V gene encodes CDR1 ENHRY and CDR2 SYGVKD. V was pared by 9 bases and J by 4 bases, with 10 bases between. This CDR3 contains 12 residues. DNA of the CDR3: TGTGCCATTGGACAGTCCGGAAACACCATATATTTT. Translated: CAIGQSGNTIYF.

This chain uses TRBV4-1 with TRBJ1-2; 7 nucleotides match TRBD1. The V segment lost 4 bases and the J segment 2 bases; nucleotides outside the gene matches: 7. The CDR3 totals 15 residues. From germline, CDR1 is MGHRA and CDR2 YSYEKL. This CDR3 is CASSPQGTVNYGYTF. The CDR3 nucleotides are TGCGCCAGCAGCCCCCAGGGGACAGTCAACTATGGCTACACCTTC.